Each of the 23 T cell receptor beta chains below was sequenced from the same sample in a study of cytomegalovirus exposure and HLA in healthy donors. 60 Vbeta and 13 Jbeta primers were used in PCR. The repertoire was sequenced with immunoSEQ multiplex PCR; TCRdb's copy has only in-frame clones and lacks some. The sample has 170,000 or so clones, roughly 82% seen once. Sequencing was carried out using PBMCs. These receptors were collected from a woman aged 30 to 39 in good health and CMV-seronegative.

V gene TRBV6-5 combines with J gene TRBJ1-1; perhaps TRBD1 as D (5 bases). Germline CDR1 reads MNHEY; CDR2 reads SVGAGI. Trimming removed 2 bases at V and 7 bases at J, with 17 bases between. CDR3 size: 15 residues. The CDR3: CASSYADMADYEAFF. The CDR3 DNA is TGTGCCAGCAGTTACGCGGACATGGCCGATTATGAAGCTTTCTTT.

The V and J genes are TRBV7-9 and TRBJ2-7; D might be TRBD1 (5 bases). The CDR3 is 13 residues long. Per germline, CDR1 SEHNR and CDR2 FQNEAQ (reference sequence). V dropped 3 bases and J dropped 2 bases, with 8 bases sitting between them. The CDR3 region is CASSFAGTYEQYF. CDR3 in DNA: TGTGCCAGCAGCTTCGCAGGGACCTACGAGCAGTACTTC.

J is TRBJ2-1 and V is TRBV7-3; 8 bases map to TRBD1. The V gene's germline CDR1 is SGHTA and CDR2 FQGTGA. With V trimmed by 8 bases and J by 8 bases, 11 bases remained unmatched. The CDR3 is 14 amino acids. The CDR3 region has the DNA TGTGCCAGCCATAAAAGGCAGGGGGCTTATGAGCAGTTCTTC. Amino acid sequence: CASHKRQGAYEQFF. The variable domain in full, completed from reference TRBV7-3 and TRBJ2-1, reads GAGVSQTPSNKVTEKGKYVELRCDPISGHTALYWYRQSLGQGPEFLIYFQGTGAADDSGLPNDRFFAVRPEGSVSTLKIQRTERGDSAVYLCASHKRQGAYEQFFGPGTRLTVL.

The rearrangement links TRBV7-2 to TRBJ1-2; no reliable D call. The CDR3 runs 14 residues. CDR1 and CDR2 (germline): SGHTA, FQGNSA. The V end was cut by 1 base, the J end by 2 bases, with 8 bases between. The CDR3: CASSLEYSNYGYTF. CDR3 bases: TGTGCCAGCAGCTTAGAGTACAGCAACTATGGCTACACCTTC.

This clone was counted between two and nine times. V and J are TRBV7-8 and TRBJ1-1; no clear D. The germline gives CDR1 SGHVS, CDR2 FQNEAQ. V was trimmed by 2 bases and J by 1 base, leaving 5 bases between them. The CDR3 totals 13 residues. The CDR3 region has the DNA TGTGCCAGCAGCTTATTCGGGAACACTGAAGCTTTCTTT. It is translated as CASSLFGNTEAFF. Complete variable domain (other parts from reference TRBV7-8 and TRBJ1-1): GAGVSQSPRYKVAKRGQDVALRCDPISGHVSLFWYQQALGQGPEFLTYFQNEAQLDKSGLPSDRFFAERPEGSVSTLKIQRTQQEDSAVYLCASSLFGNTEAFFGQGTRLTVV.

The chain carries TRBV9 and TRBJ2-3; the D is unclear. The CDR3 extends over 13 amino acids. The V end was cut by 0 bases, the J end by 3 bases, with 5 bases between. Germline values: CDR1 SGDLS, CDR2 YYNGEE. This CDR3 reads CASSVALTDTQYF. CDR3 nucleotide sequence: TGTGCCAGCAGCGTAGCCCTAACAGATACGCAGTATTTT. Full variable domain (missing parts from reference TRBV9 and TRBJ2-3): DSGVTQTPKHLITATGQRVTLRCSPRSGDLSVYWYQQSLDQGLQFLIQYYNGEERAKGNILERFSAQQFPDLHSELNLSSLELGDSALYFCASSVALTDTQYFGPGTRLTVL.

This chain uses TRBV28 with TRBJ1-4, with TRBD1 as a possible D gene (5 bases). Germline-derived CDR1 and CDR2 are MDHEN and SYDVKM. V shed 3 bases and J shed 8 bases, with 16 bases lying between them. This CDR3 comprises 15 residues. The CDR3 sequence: CASSLFRAGEEKLFF. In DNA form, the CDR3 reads TGTGCCAGCAGTTTGTTTCGGGCGGGGGAGGAAAAACTGTTTTTT.

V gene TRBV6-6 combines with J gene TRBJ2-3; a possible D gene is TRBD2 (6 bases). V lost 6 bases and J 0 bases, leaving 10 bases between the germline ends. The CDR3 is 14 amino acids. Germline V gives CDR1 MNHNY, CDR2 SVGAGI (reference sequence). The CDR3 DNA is TGTGCCAGCAGAGGGACTGTTAGCACAGATACGCAGTATTTT. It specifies CASRGTVSTDTQYF.

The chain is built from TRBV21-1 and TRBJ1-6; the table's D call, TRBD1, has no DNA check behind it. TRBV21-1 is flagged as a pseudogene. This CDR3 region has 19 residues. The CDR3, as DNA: TGTGCCAGCAGCAACCCCACCCGGGACACCGTAAGGTTTACTTCACCCCTCCACTTT. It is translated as CASSNPTRDTVRFTSPLHF.

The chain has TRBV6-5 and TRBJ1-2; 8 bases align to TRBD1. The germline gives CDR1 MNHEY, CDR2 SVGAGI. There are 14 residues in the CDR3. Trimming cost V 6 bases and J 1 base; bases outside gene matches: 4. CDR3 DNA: TGTGCCAGCAGGCGACAGGGGTTTAACTATGGCTACACCTTC. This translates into CASRRQGFNYGYTF.

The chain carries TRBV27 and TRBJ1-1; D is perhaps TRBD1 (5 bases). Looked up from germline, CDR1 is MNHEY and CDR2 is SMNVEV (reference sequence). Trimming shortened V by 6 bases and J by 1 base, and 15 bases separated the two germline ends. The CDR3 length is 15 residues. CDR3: CASSYTGRRNTEAFF. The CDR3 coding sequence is TGTGCCAGCAGCTATACAGGCCGCCGGAACACTGAAGCTTTCTTT.

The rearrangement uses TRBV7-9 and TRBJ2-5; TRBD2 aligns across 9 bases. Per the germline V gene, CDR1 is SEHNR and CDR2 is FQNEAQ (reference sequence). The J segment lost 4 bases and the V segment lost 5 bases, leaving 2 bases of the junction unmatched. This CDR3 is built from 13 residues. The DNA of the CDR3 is TGTGCCAGCAGCCCGACTAGCGGAGAGACCCAGTACTTC. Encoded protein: CASSPTSGETQYF.

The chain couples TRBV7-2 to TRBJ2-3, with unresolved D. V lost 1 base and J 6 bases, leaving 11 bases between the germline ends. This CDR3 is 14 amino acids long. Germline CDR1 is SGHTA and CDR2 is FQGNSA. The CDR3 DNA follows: TGTGCCAGCAGCTTAGGATGGCCGGAGGATACGCAGTATTTT. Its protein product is CASSLGWPEDTQYF.

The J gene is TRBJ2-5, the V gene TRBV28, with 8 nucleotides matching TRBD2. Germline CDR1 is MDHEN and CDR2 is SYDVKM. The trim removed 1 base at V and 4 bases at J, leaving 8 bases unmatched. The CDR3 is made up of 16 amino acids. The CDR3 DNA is TGTGCCAGCAGTTTATCGGCGGGGGGCAGGGGAGAGACCCAGTACTTC. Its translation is CASSLSAGGRGETQYF.

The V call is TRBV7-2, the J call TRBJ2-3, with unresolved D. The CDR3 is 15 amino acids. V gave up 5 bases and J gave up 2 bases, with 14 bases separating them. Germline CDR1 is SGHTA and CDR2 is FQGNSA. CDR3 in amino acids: CASSPLPLYTDTQYF. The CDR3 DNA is TGTGCCAGCAGCCCTCTTCCCCTGTACACAGATACGCAGTATTTT.

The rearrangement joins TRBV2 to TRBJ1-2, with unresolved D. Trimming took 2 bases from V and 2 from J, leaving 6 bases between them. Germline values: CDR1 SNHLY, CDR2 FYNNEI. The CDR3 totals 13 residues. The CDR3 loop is CASSERVNYGYTF. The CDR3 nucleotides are TGTGCCAGCAGTGAAAGAGTGAACTATGGCTACACCTTC.

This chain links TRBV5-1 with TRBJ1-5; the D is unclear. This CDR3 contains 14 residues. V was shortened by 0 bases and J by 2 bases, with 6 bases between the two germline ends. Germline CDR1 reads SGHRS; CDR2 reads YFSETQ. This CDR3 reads CASSLAAGNQPQHF. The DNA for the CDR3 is TGCGCCAGCAGCTTGGCCGCAGGCAATCAGCCCCAGCATTTT.

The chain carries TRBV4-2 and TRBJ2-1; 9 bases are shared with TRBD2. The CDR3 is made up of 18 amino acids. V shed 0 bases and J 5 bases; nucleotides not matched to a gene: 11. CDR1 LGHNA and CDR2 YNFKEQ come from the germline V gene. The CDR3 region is CASSQEDWETSGNNEQFF. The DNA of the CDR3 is TGTGCCAGCAGCCAAGAGGATTGGGAGACTAGCGGAAACAATGAGCAGTTCTTC.

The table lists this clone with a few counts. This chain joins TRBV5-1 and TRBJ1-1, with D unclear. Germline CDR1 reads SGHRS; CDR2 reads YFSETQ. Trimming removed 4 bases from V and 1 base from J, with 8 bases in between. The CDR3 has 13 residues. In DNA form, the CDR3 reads TGCGCCAGCAGCCCGGGATGGAACACTGAAGCTTTCTTT. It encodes CASSPGWNTEAFF.

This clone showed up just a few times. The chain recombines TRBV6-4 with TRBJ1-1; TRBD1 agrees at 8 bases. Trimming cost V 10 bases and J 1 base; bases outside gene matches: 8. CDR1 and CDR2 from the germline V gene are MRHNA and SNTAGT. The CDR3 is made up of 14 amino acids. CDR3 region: CAKLTGQGNTEAFF. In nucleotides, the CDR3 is TGTGCCAAGCTTACCGGACAGGGGAACACTGAAGCTTTCTTT.

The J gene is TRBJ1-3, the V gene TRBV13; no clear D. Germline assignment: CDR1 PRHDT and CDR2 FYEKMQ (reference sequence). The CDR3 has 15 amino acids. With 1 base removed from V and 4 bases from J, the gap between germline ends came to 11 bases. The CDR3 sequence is CASSLEQTGGNTIYF. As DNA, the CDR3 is TGTGCCAGCAGCTTAGAACAGACCGGAGGAAACACCATATATTTT.

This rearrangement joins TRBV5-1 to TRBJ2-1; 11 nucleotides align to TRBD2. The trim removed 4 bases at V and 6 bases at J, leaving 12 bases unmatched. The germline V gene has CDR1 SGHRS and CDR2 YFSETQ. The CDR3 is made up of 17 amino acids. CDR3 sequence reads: CASSPLGVAGGGNEQFF. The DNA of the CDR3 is TGCGCCAGCAGCCCCCTGGGGGTAGCGGGGGGGGGCAATGAGCAGTTCTTC.

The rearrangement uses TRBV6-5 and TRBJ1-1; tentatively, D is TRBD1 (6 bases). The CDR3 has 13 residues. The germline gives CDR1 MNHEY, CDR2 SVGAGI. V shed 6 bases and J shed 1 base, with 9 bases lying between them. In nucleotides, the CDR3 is TGTGCCAGCAGGCGGACAGCGAACACTGAAGCTTTCTTT. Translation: CASRRTANTEAFF.